This TCR beta chain was recovered during a study of lymphopenia after photon versus proton radiotherapy. The repertoire was sequenced with immunoSEQ multiplex PCR; TCRdb's copy has only in-frame clones and lacks some. This sample has about 26,000 clones, with roughly four fifths found just once. The sample was peripheral blood, taken from a patient treated with photon-based radiotherapy. The source is a woman aged 45-60 years with pancreatic cancer.

CDR3 sequence: CASSLRTDNEQFF. In DNA form, the CDR3 reads TGTGCCAGTAGTCTCCGGACTGACAATGAGCAGTTCTTC. The chain couples TRBV19 to TRBJ2-1; weak D call: TRBD2 (5 bases). The V end was cut by 5 bases, the J end by 5 bases, with 10 bases between. Per germline, CDR1 LNHDA and CDR2 SQIVND (reference sequence). CDR3 length equals 13 residues.